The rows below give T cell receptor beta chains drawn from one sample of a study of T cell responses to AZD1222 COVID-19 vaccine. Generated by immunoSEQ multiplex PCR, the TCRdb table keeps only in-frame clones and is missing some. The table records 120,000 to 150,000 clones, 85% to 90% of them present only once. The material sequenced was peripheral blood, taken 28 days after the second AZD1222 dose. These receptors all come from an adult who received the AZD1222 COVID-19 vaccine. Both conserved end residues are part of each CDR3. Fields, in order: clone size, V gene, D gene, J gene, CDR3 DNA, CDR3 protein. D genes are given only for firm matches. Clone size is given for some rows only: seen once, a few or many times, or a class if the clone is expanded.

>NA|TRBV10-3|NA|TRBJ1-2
TGTGCCATCAGTGAATCCCCCACCAGTAACTATGGCTACACCTTC
CAISESPTSNYGYTF
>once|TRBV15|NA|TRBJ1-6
TGTGCCACCAGCAGAGAACAGAGCTCCTATAATTCACCCCTCCACTTT
CATSREQSSYNSPLHF
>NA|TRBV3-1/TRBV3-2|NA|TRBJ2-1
TGTGCCAGCAGCCAAGTTGCAGCCCTCAATGAGCAGTTCTTC
CASSQVAALNEQFF
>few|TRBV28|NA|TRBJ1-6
TGTGCCAGCAGTTTCCGGGAGGCACCCCTCCACTTT
CASSFREAPLHF
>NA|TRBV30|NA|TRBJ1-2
TGTGCCTGGAGTGTCCGGATACCCTCTGCTGGCTACACCTTC
CAWSVRIPSAGYTF
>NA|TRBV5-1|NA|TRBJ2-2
TGCGCCAGCAGCTTGGCCGTTAGCTCTAACACCGGGGAGCTGTTTTTT
CASSLAVSSNTGELFF
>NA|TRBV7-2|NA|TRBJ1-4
TGTGCCAGCAGCCCAGGAAACACAGTATGGGGCACTAATGAAAAACTGTTTTTT
CASSPGNTVWGTNEKLFF
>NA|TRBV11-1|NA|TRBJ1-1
TGTGCCAGCAGCTTGTCCGGAGGGGGTGAAGCTTTCTTT
CASSLSGGGEAFF
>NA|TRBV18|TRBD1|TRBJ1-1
TGTGCCAGCTCACCATTAGGACAGGGGGCGAGAAACACTGAAGCTTTCTTT
CASSPLGQGARNTEAFF
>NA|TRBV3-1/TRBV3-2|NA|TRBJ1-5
TGTGCCAGCAGCGTACAGAACCAGCCCCAGCATTTT
CASSVQNQPQHF
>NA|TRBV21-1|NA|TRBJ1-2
TGTGCCAGCAGCAAAGGACAGGGGATAGAGAACTATGGCTACACCTTC
CASSKGQGIENYGYTF
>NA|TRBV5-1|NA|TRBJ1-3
TGCGCCAGCAGTTCGGGGGCTGGAAACACCATATATTTT
CASSSGAGNTIYF
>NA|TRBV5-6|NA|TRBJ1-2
TGTGCCAGCAGCTTGTCCAGGGTCGCTGGCTACACCTTC
CASSLSRVAGYTF
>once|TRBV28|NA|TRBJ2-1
TGTGCCAGCAGATGGGGGAGAACCCCCTACAATGAGCAGTTCTTC
CASRWGRTPYNEQFF
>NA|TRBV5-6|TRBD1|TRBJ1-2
TGTGCCAGCAGCTCGTGGCCGGGACAGAACTATGGCTACACCTTC
CASSSWPGQNYGYTF
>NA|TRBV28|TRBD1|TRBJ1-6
TGTGCCAGCAGTAAGCGACAGGGACATAATTCACCCCTCCACTTT
CASSKRQGHNSPLHF
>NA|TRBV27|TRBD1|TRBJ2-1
TGTGCCAGCAGTGACGTGGGCCAGGGGGCCAATGAGCAGTTCTTC
CASSDVGQGANEQFF
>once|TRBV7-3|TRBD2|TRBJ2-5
TGTGCCAGCAGCTTAGATCCAGGGAGGGCCCAGTACTTC
CASSLDPGRAQYF
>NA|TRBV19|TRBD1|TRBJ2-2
TGTGCCAGTAGACAGGGGGCAGGATACACCGGGGAGCTGTTTTTT
CASRQGAGYTGELFF
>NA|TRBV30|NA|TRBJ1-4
TGTGCCTGGAGTGTTGGTCCTAATGAAAAACTGTTTTTT
CAWSVGPNEKLFF
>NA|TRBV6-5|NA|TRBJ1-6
TGTGCCAGCAGGGATTTAAATTCACCCCTCCACTTT
CASRDLNSPLHF
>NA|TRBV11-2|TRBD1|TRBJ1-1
TGTGCCAGCAGCTTAGCCCAGGGGGCGGAAGCTTTCTTT
CASSLAQGAEAFF
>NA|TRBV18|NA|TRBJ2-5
TGTGCCAGCTCACCAGGGGGGACAGTCCAAGAGACCCAGTACTTC
CASSPGGTVQETQYF
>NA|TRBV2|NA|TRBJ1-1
TGTGCCAGCAGTGGACGGCAGCCCACTGAAGCTTTCTTT
CASSGRQPTEAFF
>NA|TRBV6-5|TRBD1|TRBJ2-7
TGTGCCAGCAGTTATTTGCCCATGGACAGGGTACACGAGCAGTACTTC
CASSYLPMDRVHEQYF
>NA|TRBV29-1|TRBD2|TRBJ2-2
TGCAGCGTTGAAGAGACAAAATCCGGACTAGCGGGAGCCTCACTGAACACCGGGGAGCTGTTTTTT
CSVEETKSGLAGASLNTGELFF
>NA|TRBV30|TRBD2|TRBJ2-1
TGTGCCTGGACCCCCCTAACTAGCGGGAGAAGCAATGAGCAGTTCTTC
CAWTPLTSGRSNEQFF
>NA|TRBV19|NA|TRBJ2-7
TGTGCCAGTAGTATAGGGAAAGACTACGAGCAGTACTTC
CASSIGKDYEQYF
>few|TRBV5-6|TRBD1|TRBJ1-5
TGTGCCAGCAGCTCCCGACAGGGGGCGTCAAATCAGCCCCAGCATTTT
CASSSRQGASNQPQHF
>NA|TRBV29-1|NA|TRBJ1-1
TGCAGCGGGAGGGGAGGGGGACCGGGCACTGAAGCTTTCTTT
CSGRGGGPGTEAFF
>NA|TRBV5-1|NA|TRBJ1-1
TGCGCCAGCCGCCTCCGGACGGTTGACACTGAAGCTTTCTTT
CASRLRTVDTEAFF
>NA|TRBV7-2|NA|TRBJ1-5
TGTGCCAGCAGCTTAGCCGCAGGGGCCCGAGGGCAGCCCCAGCATTTT
CASSLAAGARGQPQHF
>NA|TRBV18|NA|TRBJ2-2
TGTGCCAGCACCGTAACAGATAACACCGGGGAGCTGTTTTTT
CASTVTDNTGELFF
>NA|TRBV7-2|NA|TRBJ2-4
TGTGCCAGCAGCTTAGGCCGAGCCCCGGAAAACATTCAGTACTTC
CASSLGRAPENIQYF
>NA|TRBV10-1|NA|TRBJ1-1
TGCGCCAGCAGTGAGTATGGATCGAACACTGAAGCTTTCTTT
CASSEYGSNTEAFF
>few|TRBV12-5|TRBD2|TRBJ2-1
TGTGCTAGTGGTTTGGTAGTGTCGGACCCCGGCGGGAGGGGCAATGAGCAGTTCTTC
CASGLVVSDPGGRGNEQFF
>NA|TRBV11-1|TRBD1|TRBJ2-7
TGTGCCAGCAGTCAAGAGGGACAGCGAAGGCTCGAGCAGTACTTC
CASSQEGQRRLEQYF
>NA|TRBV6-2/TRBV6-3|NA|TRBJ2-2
TGTGCCAGCAGTCCGCGGATCAAATCGGGCCGCACCGGGGAGCTGTTTTTT
CASSPRIKSGRTGELFF
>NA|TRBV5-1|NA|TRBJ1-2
TGCGCCAGCAGCCAACCAAACGGTGGCTACACCTTC
CASSQPNGGYTF
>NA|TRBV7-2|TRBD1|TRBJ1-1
TGTGCCAGCAGCATACATCGGACAGGGCTTGAAGCTTTCTTT
CASSIHRTGLEAFF
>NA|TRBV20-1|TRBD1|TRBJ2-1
TGCAGTGCTAGTCCACAGGGGAATGAGCAGTTCTTC
CSASPQGNEQFF
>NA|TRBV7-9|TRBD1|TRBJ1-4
TGTGCCAGCAGCTTACGGACAGGTGAACTGTTTTTT
CASSLRTGELFF
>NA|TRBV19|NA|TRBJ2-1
TGTGCCAGTATGGGCGGGGCTGGGAACAATGAGCAGTTCTTC
CASMGGAGNNEQFF
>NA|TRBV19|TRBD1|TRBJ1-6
TGTGCCAGTAAATCGGGACAGGTTAATTCACCCCTCCACTTT
CASKSGQVNSPLHF
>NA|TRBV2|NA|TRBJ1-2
TGTGCCAGCACCACCCTGCGGGGGGATCTCTATGGCTACACCTTC
CASTTLRGDLYGYTF
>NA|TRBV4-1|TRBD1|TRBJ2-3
TGCGCCAGCAGCCAAGAGGACAGGGCAACAGATACGCAGTATTTT
CASSQEDRATDTQYF
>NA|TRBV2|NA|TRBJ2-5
TGTGCCAGCAGTGTCGACTACCAAGAGACCCAGTACTTC
CASSVDYQETQYF
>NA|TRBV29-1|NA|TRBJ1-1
TGCAGCGTGAGGGACGTCGCCCGGAACACTGAAGCTTTCTTT
CSVRDVARNTEAFF
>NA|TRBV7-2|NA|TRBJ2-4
TGTGCCAGCAGCTTACTCGAGGGCAGGGGACGGTACTTC
CASSLLEGRGRYF
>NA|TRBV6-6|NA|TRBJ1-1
TGTGCCCTATCTTCCCAGGCGAACACTGAAGCTTTCTTT
CALSSQANTEAFF
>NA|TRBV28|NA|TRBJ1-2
TGTGCCTGCGGGCAGGGAAATGGCTACACCTTC
CACGQGNGYTF
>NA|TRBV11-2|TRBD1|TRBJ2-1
TGTGCCAGCAGCTTAGGACAGGGGCCGTACAATGAGCAGTTCTTC
CASSLGQGPYNEQFF
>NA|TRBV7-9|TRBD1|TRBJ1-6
TGTGCCAGCAACACAGGGACAGGGGTTAATTCACCCCTCCACTTT
CASNTGTGVNSPLHF
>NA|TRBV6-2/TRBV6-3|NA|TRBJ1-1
TGTGCCAGCAGCCAAGGACTAGAAGCTTTCTTT
CASSQGLEAFF
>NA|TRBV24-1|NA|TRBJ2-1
TGTGCCACCAGTGATTATCCGGGCGTTGAGCAGTTCTTC
CATSDYPGVEQFF
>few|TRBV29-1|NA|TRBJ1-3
TGCAGCGTTATCACGGGCCTCTCCTCTGGAAACACCATATATTTT
CSVITGLSSGNTIYF
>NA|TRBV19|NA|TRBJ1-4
TGTGCCAGTAGTTCCTCGGACCTGTGGAATGAAAAACTGTTTTTT
CASSSSDLWNEKLFF
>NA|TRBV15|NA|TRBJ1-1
TGTGCCACCAGCAGAGGTCGTCTGGGGGGGCTCGAAGCTTTCTTT
CATSRGRLGGLEAFF
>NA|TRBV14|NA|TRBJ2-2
TGTGCCAGCAGCCTCCTGACAGGCCCCCCCCGGGAGCTGTTTTTT
CASSLLTGPPRELFF